This record looks at one TCR beta chain sequence and its context. These data come from a study of blood T cells in healthy people across ages. Samples each yielded at least 5 micrograms of total RNA. The ends were cut back, 3 bases at V and 3 bases at J, with 8 bases in the middle. Germline-derived CDR1 and CDR2 are LGHDT and YNNKEL (reference sequence). The CDR3 is made up of 14 amino acids. PCR was performed a second time for about 6 to 12 cycles using a sample-barcoded 5' primer and a J-beta primer mix. TCRdb reanalysed the 5' RACE reads using MiXCR and keeps one entry per CDR3 protein. The sample contains some 1.1 million distinct CDR3 sequences, 35% to 40% of which appear only once.

The receptor comes from a man between 18 and 35 years old in good health. The genes are TRBV3-1 and TRBJ2-2; D possibly corresponds to TRBD1 (6 bases). The sequenced sample was blood. Written as DNA, the CDR3 is TGTGCCAGCAGCCAGGACAGTTACACCGGGGAGCTGTTTTTT. Translation gives CASSQDSYTGELFF.